The TCR beta chain under discussion was sequenced for a study of blood T cell repertoires in COVID-19 (dated by TCRdb to about 2020). Looking at the study overall: Samples covering the acute and convalescent phases of COVID-19 were provided by collaborators in the United States, Italy and Spain. The prospective study material was composed of cDNA or gDNA derived from T cells, B-cell-depleted T cells, or PBMCs. Deeply sampled blood TCRbeta repertoires from subjects exposed to, actively infected with, or recovered from COVID-19 were included in the dataset. The repertoires were made available in a free public database intended to serve as a resource for research on the immune response to SARS-CoV-2. The samples were drawn from two sources: the first 160 participants of the ongoing ImmuneRACE study, and 950 to 1,500 subjects contributed by 6 global collaborators. The sample metadata nearly always contained a de-identified subject ID, COVID-19 status, age in years and sex. Where HLA class I and class II types were available, the types were taken from metadata supplied by the sample provider, not from assay-based typing.

This clone occurred once. What this receptor recognizes is not known. Base qualities are not recorded, but no much larger clone differs from it by a single base. Enrolling through a virtual design, the prospective study's participants ranged in age from roughly 18 to 90 years and lived across 20 to 25 United States geographic areas. To assign participants to cohorts, the prospective study relied on clinical history that participants themselves reported in a screening survey and a study questionnaire. Recovered participants in ImmuneRACE Cohort 3 were defined by two consecutive negative NP/OP PCR tests, clearance by a healthcare professional, or resolution of symptoms. Mobile phlebotomists in the prospective study collected whole blood, serum and a nasopharyngeal or oropharyngeal swab from every participant. Participants in the prospective study had the option to provide additional blood draws and questionnaires over an approximately 2-month period. Prospective study blood samples were shipped either frozen or at room temperature before DNA extraction.

Trimming takes 4 bases off V and 3 bases off J; junction bases not matched to a gene: 2. The CDR3 runs 14 residues from the cysteine to the phenylalanine. Solely the CDR3 DNA is kept, with 42 bases framed from the first base. Via the germline V gene, CDR1 is KGHSH and CDR2 LQKENI. TCRbeta CDR3 regions were amplified from genomic DNA by means of the immunoSEQ Assay, a bias-controlled multiplex PCR. From the authors' description of their analysis: Nucleated cell counts per sample were estimated from amplification of reference gene primers within the assay. To quantify the absolute abundance of each unique TCRbeta CDR3 rearrangement, sequence reads were collapsed and filtered. For each sample, productive Simpson clonality was calculated as the square root of Simpson's diversity index across productive rearrangements. TCRdb took over this immuneACCESS table, retaining in-frame rearrangements with V and J assigned. Such tables are incomplete; in checked studies, under half of the missing clones stem from an unresolved V gene, and the remainder is unexplained. The V and J calls and clone size were taken over from that table, and D and trimming were inferred from the DNA. The sample table records 200,000 to 250,000 clones; more than 80% of these occur just once. The ten biggest clones cover around 1.8% of the sample.

What the work shows at the level of the full study, not this receptor alone: Clinical and demographic metadata were provided uncurated, with the amount varying by source and participant.

Sequencing was performed on PBMCs or T cells enriched from blood (not recorded which). This receptor was obtained from a man aged 55 to 70 who had recovered from COVID-19. The sequence links TRBV18 to TRBJ1-2, with TRBD1 matching 10 junction bases. In nucleotide form, the sequence is TGTGCCAGCTCACGGGACAGGGGAGACTATGGCTACACCTTC. Translation gives CASSRDRGDYGYTF.